The next 8 T cell receptor beta chains were all read from a single sample in a study of T cell responses to AZD1222 COVID-19 vaccine. Some clones are missing from TCRdb's copy, which holds only in-frame ones; the method was immunoSEQ multiplex PCR. The sample contains just under 95,000 clones, around nine tenths of which appear only once. Material: peripheral blood, obtained on day 0 of AZD1222 vaccination. The receptor set was obtained from an adult in good health.

The sample holds a few counts of this clone. The genes are TRBV15 and TRBJ1-2, with a tentative D call TRBD1 (5 bases). Trimming removed 1 base at V and 0 bases at J, with 15 bases between. CDR1 LNHNV and CDR2 YYDKDF come from the germline V gene (reference sequence). The CDR3 covers 17 residues. DNA of the CDR3: TGTGCCACCAGCAGAGCGTTGGGGGGTTCGGCTAACTATGGCTACACCTTC. Translation gives CATSRALGGSANYGYTF.

J is TRBJ2-7 and V is TRBV5-1; TRBD1 aligns across 8 bases. The J segment lost 0 bases and the V segment lost 0 bases, leaving 2 bases of the junction unmatched. This CDR3 has 15 amino acids. Germline V gene data show CDR1 as SGHRS and CDR2 as YFSETQ. CDR3 in amino acids: CASSLGTGNSYEQYF. The CDR3 region has the DNA TGCGCCAGCAGCTTGGGGACAGGGAACTCCTACGAGCAGTACTTC. Supplemented by reference TRBV5-1 and TRBJ2-7, the full variable domain reads KAGVTQTPRYLIKTRGQQVTLSCSPISGHRSVSWYQQTPGQGLQFLFEYFSETQRNKGNFPGRFSGRQFSNSRSEMNVSTLELGDSALYLCASSLGTGNSYEQYFGPGTRLTVT.

This clone was seen more than once but under ten times. This chain connects TRBV29-1 to TRBJ1-1; the D gene is possibly TRBD1 (5 bases). From germline, CDR1 is SQVTM and CDR2 ANQGSEA. The CDR3 is 11 amino acids. V was shortened by 5 bases and J by 10 bases, with 14 bases between the two germline ends. CDR3 coding DNA: TGCAGCGTTCCCGGGGCCGGAGGAGCTTTCTTT. It codes for CSVPGAGGAFF.

The chain combines TRBV6-5 with TRBJ2-1, with D tentatively TRBD2 (5 bases). The germline CDR1 and CDR2 sequences are MNHEY and SVGAGI. The CDR3 length is 13 residues. V lost 6 bases and J 6 bases, leaving 12 bases between the germline ends. The DNA of the CDR3 is TGTGCCAGCAGCTCGGGGAGCCTCAATGAGCAGTTCTTC. It codes for CASSSGSLNEQFF.

The V and J genes are TRBV3-1 (or the pseudogene TRBV3-2) and TRBJ1-6; 9 nucleotides line up with TRBD1. Unmatched junction bases numbered 2, after V lost 4 bases and J lost 7 bases. The CDR3 length is 14 residues. Germline V gene lookup returns CDR1 LGHDT and CDR2 YNNKEL (reference sequence). CDR3 loop: CASSLTGGNSPLHF. As DNA, the CDR3 is TGTGCCAGCAGCCTGACAGGGGGAAATTCACCCCTCCACTTT.

V usage is TRBV24-1 and J usage is TRBJ2-3; either TRBD1 or TRBD2 may fit D (5 bases each). The germline V gene encodes CDR1 KGHDR and CDR2 SFDVKD. Trimming stripped 9 bases from V and 2 bases from J, with 11 bases between. The CDR3 contains 13 residues. The CDR3 loop reads CATGGETTDTQYF. CDR3 nucleotide sequence: TGTGCCACCGGGGGAGAGACCACAGATACGCAGTATTTT.

The count of this clone is one. The chain links TRBV30 to TRBJ1-1, with 9 bases identical to TRBD1. The V gene's germline CDR1 is GTSNPN and CDR2 SVGIG (reference sequence). This CDR3 has 14 residues. With V trimmed by 7 bases and J by 5 bases, 11 bases remained unmatched. CDR3 sequence: CAFRPGQGGTEAFF. The CDR3 DNA follows: TGTGCCTTTAGACCGGGACAGGGTGGGACTGAAGCTTTCTTT.

The rearrangement joins TRBV27 to TRBJ1-4; D is unclear. The CDR3 covers 15 residues. The germline V gene has CDR1 MNHEY and CDR2 SMNVEV (reference sequence). Trimming removed 0 bases from V and 5 bases from J, with 10 bases in between. CDR3 nucleotides: TGTGCCAGCAGTTTATCATGGGTTTCGAATGAAAAACTGTTTTTT. Translated, it gives CASSLSWVSNEKLFF.